The rows below give T cell receptor beta chains drawn from one sample of a study of patients and donors after allogeneic stem cell transplantation. MiXCR, applied by TCRdb to the RT-PCR reads, yields one record per CDR3 protein. The table has about 960,000 distinct CDR3 sequences, about 20% seen once. Input material: blood, either unsorted or a sorted T cell fraction (not recorded which). The receptor set was obtained from a human donor who was either an allogeneic HSCT recipient or a stem cell or donor lymphocyte infusion donor (not recorded which). It is not recorded whose cells these are; they may come from a transplant donor. CDR3s include the opening cysteine and the closing phenylalanine or tryptophan. The D gene is left open where the match is weak. Size tells how often a clone was seen (once, few, many) or the class of an expanded clone, and some rows leave it out.

d_call: TRBD1; clone_size: few; j_call: TRBJ1-5; v_call: TRBV7-9; cdr3_aa: CASSLGGGEVSNQPQHF; cdr3_nt: TGTGCCAGCAGCTTGGGAGGGGGCGAGGTAAGCAATCAGCCCCAGCATTTT
d_call: TRBD1; clone_size: few; j_call: TRBJ1-2; v_call: TRBV27; cdr3_aa: CASSSQGIGYGYTF; cdr3_nt: TGTGCCAGCAGTTCACAGGGGATTGGCTATGGCTACACCTTC
d_call: TRBD1; clone_size: .; j_call: TRBJ1-1; v_call: TRBV7-8; cdr3_aa: CASSRAPDGTAEAFF; cdr3_nt: TGTGCCAGCAGCCGTGCTCCTGATGGGACAGCAGAAGCTTTCTTT
d_call: .; clone_size: few; j_call: TRBJ1-4; v_call: TRBV6-1; cdr3_aa: CASRRGSLATNEKLFF; cdr3_nt: TGTGCCAGCAGGCGGGGATCCCTGGCAACTAATGAAAAACTGTTTTTT
d_call: .; clone_size: few; j_call: TRBJ2-1; v_call: TRBV14; cdr3_aa: CASSHMGLSYNEQFF; cdr3_nt: TGTGCCAGCAGCCATATGGGGCTTTCCTACAATGAGCAGTTCTTC
d_call: .; clone_size: .; j_call: TRBJ2-7; v_call: TRBV7-4; cdr3_aa: CASSFRERVISYEQYF; cdr3_nt: TGTGCCAGCAGCTTCAGGGAGCGGGTAATATCCTACGAGCAGTACTTC
d_call: .; clone_size: .; j_call: TRBJ1-2; v_call: TRBV3-1; cdr3_aa: CASSQDSPGIHGYTF; cdr3_nt: TGTGCCAGCAGCCAAGATTCGCCGGGGATACATGGCTACACCTTC
d_call: .; clone_size: few; j_call: TRBJ1-3; v_call: TRBV9; cdr3_aa: CASSVRKGFSGNTIYF; cdr3_nt: TGTGCCAGCAGCGTAAGGAAGGGATTCTCTGGAAACACCATATATTTT
d_call: .; clone_size: few; j_call: TRBJ2-5; v_call: TRBV29-1; cdr3_aa: CSVGGVLQETQYF; cdr3_nt: TGCAGCGTCGGTGGGGTACTCCAAGAGACCCAGTACTTC
d_call: TRBD2; clone_size: .; j_call: TRBJ2-1; v_call: TRBV6-2/TRBV6-3; cdr3_aa: CASRLAEAVNEQFF; cdr3_nt: TGTGCCAGCAGACTAGCGGAAGCGGTCAATGAGCAGTTCTTC
d_call: TRBD2; clone_size: few; j_call: TRBJ2-1; v_call: TRBV7-3; cdr3_aa: CASSLKTSGGANEQFF; cdr3_nt: TGTGCCAGCAGCTTAAAGACTAGCGGGGGAGCAAATGAGCAGTTCTTC
d_call: .; clone_size: .; j_call: TRBJ2-1; v_call: TRBV7-8; cdr3_aa: CASRNILVGDWDNEQFF; cdr3_nt: TGTGCCAGCAGGAATATTTTGGTTGGGGACTGGGACAATGAGCAGTTCTTC
d_call: .; clone_size: few; j_call: TRBJ2-2; v_call: TRBV6-1; cdr3_aa: CASTFRSDGPANTGELFF; cdr3_nt: TGTGCCAGCACCTTTAGGTCGGACGGACCCGCGAACACCGGGGAGCTGTTTTTT
d_call: .; clone_size: .; j_call: TRBJ2-1; v_call: TRBV20-1; cdr3_aa: CSADPRSDEQFF; cdr3_nt: TGCAGTGCAGACCCGAGGAGCGATGAGCAGTTCTTC
d_call: .; clone_size: .; j_call: TRBJ1-4; v_call: TRBV7-9; cdr3_aa: CASSLGAGPNEKLFF; cdr3_nt: TGTGCCAGCAGCTTAGGCGCAGGACCAAATGAAAAACTGTTTTTT
d_call: .; clone_size: many; j_call: TRBJ1-2; v_call: TRBV12-3/TRBV12-4; cdr3_aa: CASSSPGSGTYGYTF; cdr3_nt: TGTGCCAGCAGTTCCCCGGGATCTGGGACCTATGGCTACACCTTC
d_call: .; clone_size: .; j_call: TRBJ2-7; v_call: TRBV7-9; cdr3_aa: CASSLRRRGASYEQYF; cdr3_nt: TGTGCCAGCAGCTTACGTAGGCGGGGAGCATCCTACGAGCAGTACTTC
d_call: TRBD1; clone_size: few; j_call: TRBJ1-2; v_call: TRBV9; cdr3_aa: CASSGGDGYTF; cdr3_nt: TGTGCCAGCTCAGGGGGAGATGGCTACACCTTC
d_call: .; clone_size: .; j_call: TRBJ1-1; v_call: TRBV5-1; cdr3_aa: CASSYKSGTEAFF; cdr3_nt: TGCGCCAGCAGCTACAAGAGCGGCACTGAAGCTTTCTTT
d_call: .; clone_size: many; j_call: TRBJ1-5; v_call: TRBV20-1; cdr3_aa: CSARVGQAFNQPQHF; cdr3_nt: TGCAGTGCTAGAGTAGGGCAGGCATTCAATCAGCCCCAGCATTTT
d_call: .; clone_size: few; j_call: TRBJ2-5; v_call: TRBV29-1; cdr3_aa: CSYVGMETQYF; cdr3_nt: TGCAGCTACGTGGGAATGGAGACCCAGTACTTC
d_call: TRBD2; clone_size: .; j_call: TRBJ2-1; v_call: TRBV5-1; cdr3_aa: CASRAGLATDNEQFF; cdr3_nt: TGCGCCAGCAGAGCGGGACTAGCGACGGACAATGAGCAGTTCTTC
d_call: .; clone_size: .; j_call: TRBJ2-5; v_call: TRBV3-1; cdr3_aa: CASSLELSLKETQYF; cdr3_nt: TGTGCCAGCAGCCTTGAACTGTCCTTAAAAGAGACCCAGTACTTC
d_call: TRBD1; clone_size: .; j_call: TRBJ1-6; v_call: TRBV12-3/TRBV12-4; cdr3_aa: CAIAGQGNSPLHF; cdr3_nt: TGTGCCATCGCTGGACAGGGTAATTCACCCCTCCACTTT
d_call: .; clone_size: .; j_call: TRBJ2-7; v_call: TRBV12-5; cdr3_aa: CASGLDYYEQYF; cdr3_nt: TGTGCTAGTGGTTTAGATTACTACGAGCAGTACTTC
d_call: TRBD1; clone_size: .; j_call: TRBJ1-6; v_call: TRBV20-1; cdr3_aa: CSANPGTGGNSPLHF; cdr3_nt: TGCAGTGCTAACCCTGGGACAGGGGGCAATTCACCCCTCCACTTT
d_call: TRBD2; clone_size: .; j_call: TRBJ2-3; v_call: TRBV3-1; cdr3_aa: CASSQDTQDSGRSDTQYF; cdr3_nt: TGTGCCAGCAGCCAAGATACCCAAGATAGCGGGAGATCCGATACGCAGTATTTT